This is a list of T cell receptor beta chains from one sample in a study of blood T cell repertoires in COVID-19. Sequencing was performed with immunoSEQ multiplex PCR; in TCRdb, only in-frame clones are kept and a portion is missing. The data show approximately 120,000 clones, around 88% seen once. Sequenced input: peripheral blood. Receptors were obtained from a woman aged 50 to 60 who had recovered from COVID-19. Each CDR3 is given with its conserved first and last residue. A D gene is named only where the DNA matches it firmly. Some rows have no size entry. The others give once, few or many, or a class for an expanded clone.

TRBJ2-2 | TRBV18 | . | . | TGTGCCAGCTTCGGGTTAAGAGGGACCGGGGAGCTGTTTTTT | CASFGLRGTGELFF
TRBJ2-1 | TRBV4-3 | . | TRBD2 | TGCGCCAGCAGCCAAGCTCTCATCCCACCTAGCGGACCGCGAAAATACAATGAGCAGTTCTTC | CASSQALIPPSGPRKYNEQFF
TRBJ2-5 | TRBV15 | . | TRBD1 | TGTGCCACCAGCAGAGATCGGACAGGGGGCCAAGAGACCCAGTACTTC | CATSRDRTGGQETQYF
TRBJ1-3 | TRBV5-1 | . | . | TGCGCCAGCAGCTTGGCAGGGTATGGAAACACCATATATTTT | CASSLAGYGNTIYF
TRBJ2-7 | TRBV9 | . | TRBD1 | TGTGCCAGCAGCGTAGAGGGACAGAGTTCCTACGAGCAGTACTTC | CASSVEGQSSYEQYF
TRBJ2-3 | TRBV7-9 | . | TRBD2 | TGTGCCAGCAGCTTAGGGACTAGCGGGAGCCTAGATACGCAGTATTTT | CASSLGTSGSLDTQYF
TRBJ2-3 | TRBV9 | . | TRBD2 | TGTGCCAGCAGCCCTGGGACTAGCGGGGTGGGAGATACGCAGTATTTT | CASSPGTSGVGDTQYF
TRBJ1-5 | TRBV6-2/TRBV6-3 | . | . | TGTGCCAGCAGCCCTGGCAGGGTCACATCGGGCAATCAGCCCCAGCATTTT | CASSPGRVTSGNQPQHF
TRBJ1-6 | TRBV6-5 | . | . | TGTGCCAGCAGTTATCGAGAACGGTCACCCCTCCACTTT | CASSYRERSPLHF
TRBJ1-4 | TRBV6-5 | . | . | TGTGCCAGCAGGTCCCAGGCTGGCGAGGAAAAACTGTTTTTT | CASRSQAGEEKLFF
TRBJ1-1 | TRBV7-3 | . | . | TGTGCCAGCAGCCCCCAGGGATCAAACACTGAAGCTTTCTTT | CASSPQGSNTEAFF
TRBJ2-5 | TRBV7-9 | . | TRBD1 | TGTGCCAGCAGCCCGGGACAGGGCAAAGAGACCCAGTACTTC | CASSPGQGKETQYF
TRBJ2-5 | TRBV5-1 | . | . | TGCGCCAGCAGCTTGGAAGGGGGTGGGGCGGAGACCCAGTACTTC | CASSLEGGGAETQYF
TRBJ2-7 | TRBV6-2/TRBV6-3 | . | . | TGTGCCAGCAGTCCAAACCCAGGGTGGAACTACGAGCAGTACTTC | CASSPNPGWNYEQYF
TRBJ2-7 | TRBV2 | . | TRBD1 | TGTGCCTTTTACGGGGCAGGGGGCTACGAGCAGTACTTC | CAFYGAGGYEQYF
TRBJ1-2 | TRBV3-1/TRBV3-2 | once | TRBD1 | TGTGCCAGCAGCGGGGACAGAGTGTTGAGAACCTTC | CASSGDRVLRTF
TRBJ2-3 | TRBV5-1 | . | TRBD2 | TGCGCCAGCAGCGTCGCCGGGACTAGCGGTTACACAGATACGCAGTATTTT | CASSVAGTSGYTDTQYF